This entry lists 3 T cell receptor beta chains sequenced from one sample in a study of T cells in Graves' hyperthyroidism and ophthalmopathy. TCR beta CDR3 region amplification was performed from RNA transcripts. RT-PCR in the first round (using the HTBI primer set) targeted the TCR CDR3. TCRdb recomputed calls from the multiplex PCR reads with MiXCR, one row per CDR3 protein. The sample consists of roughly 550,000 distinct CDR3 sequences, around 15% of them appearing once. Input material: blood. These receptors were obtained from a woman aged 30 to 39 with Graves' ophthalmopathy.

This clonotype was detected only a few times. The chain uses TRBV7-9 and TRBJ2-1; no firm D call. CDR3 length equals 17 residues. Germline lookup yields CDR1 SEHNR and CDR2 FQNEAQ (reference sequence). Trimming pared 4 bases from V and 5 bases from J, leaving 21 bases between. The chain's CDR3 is CASSSRRVGPIDNEQFF. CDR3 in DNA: TGTGCCAGCAGCTCGAGACGGGTTGGACCGATAGACAATGAGCAGTTCTTC.

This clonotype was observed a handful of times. The CDR3 nucleotides read TGTGCCAGCAGCCTGGGGGGATTCGCTGAAGCTTTCTTT. This sequence encodes CASSLGGFAEAFF. The chain combines TRBV28 with TRBJ1-1; D is possibly TRBD1 (5 bases). The CDR3 has 13 residues. Germline CDR1 and CDR2: MDHEN and SYDVKM. V was trimmed by 6 bases and J by 6 bases, leaving 14 bases between them. The whole variable domain, remainder taken from reference TRBV28 and TRBJ1-1, is DVKVTQSSRYLVKRTGEKVFLECVQDMDHENMFWYRQDPGLGLRLIYFSYDVKMKEKGDIPEGYSVSREKKERFSLILESASTNQTSMYLCASSLGGFAEAFFGQGTRLTVV.

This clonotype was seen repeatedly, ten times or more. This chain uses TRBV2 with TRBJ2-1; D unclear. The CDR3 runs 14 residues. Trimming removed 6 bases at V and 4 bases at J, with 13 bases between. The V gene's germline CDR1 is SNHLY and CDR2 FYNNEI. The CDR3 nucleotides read TGTGCCAGCAGACTGGATCCAAGTTACAATGAGCAGTTCTTC. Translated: CASRLDPSYNEQFF.